The source of this T cell receptor (beta chain) is a study of shared clonotypes between healthy human individuals. For this clone: Antigen specificity is unknown.

This CDR3 has 14 residues. Germline CDR1 is MNHNS and CDR2 is SASEGT. The V end was cut by 6 bases, the J end by 3 bases, with 12 bases between. The authors ran the assay at deep level. Sequencing was performed with immunoSEQ multiplex PCR; in TCRdb, only in-frame clones are kept and a portion is missing. The sample records a few million clones, 85% to 95% being singletons. General study points: Non-shared clonotypes had lower generation probabilities than those shared by all four donors. Despite large depth, rarefaction showed incomplete sorted-subset sequencing.

The chain employs TRBV6-1 and TRBJ2-1; TRBD1 is a possible D gene (7 bases). The specimen sequenced was naive CD4+ T cells from PBMCs. As to subset: CD45RA+ positively selected. The TCR sequence derives from a man aged 18 to 30 in good health. Some clones in this sample may be carry-over from other donors' samples. This CDR3 is CASRSGGNYNEQFF. The CDR3 nucleotides are TGTGCCAGCAGGTCAGGGGGGAACTACAATGAGCAGTTCTTC.